The clone carrying this TCR beta chain was counted ten times or more. The CDR3 extends over 15 amino acids. Germline trimming cut 3 bases from V and 8 bases from J; bases unmatched to any gene: 5. Germline V gene lookup returns CDR1 SGHRS and CDR2 YFSETQ. This sample was included in a study of CD8+CD57+ T cells in acquired aplastic anemia. Study overall: Sorted CD4+ and CD8+ cells gave a mean 3.2 ug DNA, range about 0.19 to 27.4 ug.

Genomic DNA, the template, was used for profiling of the TCR beta VDJ and CDR3. Via MiXCR, TCRdb re-called the reads, giving one row per CDR3 protein. The sample shows 150,000 to 200,000 distinct CDR3 sequences, 45% to 55% of them seen only once. Patients picked for sequencing had shown CD8+CD57+ cell expansion detected by flow cytometry. Severe acquired aplastic anemia was diagnosed in all patients. The source is a human donor with aplastic anemia. This rearrangement joins TRBV5-1 to TRBJ1-6; 10 bases fit TRBD1. Sequenced sample: sorted CD4+, CD8+, or CD8+CD57+ T cells (not recorded which) from PBMCs. The CDR3 sequence is CASSWRTGGDSPLHF. CDR3 coding DNA: TGCGCCAGCAGCTGGCGGACAGGGGGGGATTCACCCCTCCACTTT.